These 29 T cell receptor beta chains share one sample of origin, sequenced in a study of cytomegalovirus exposure and HLA in healthy donors. In the PCR, 60 Vbeta and 13 Jbeta primers were used. Assay: immunoSEQ multiplex PCR; the TCRdb copy retains only in-frame clones and omits some. Among roughly 190,000 clones, 70% to 80% were seen once, and the ten largest hold approximately 1.5%. Sequenced input: PBMCs. The receptors here all came from a girl aged 10-17 years in good health and CMV-seropositive.

The chain combines TRBV7-9 with TRBJ2-7; perhaps TRBD1 as D (5 bases). Germline V gene sequence: CDR1 SEHNR, CDR2 FQNEAQ (reference sequence). The V and J ends lost 2 bases and 6 bases respectively, with 17 bases between them. This CDR3 is built from 15 residues. Here the CDR3 reads CASSLLKQARTEQYF. As DNA, the CDR3 is TGTGCCAGCAGCTTACTTAAACAGGCGAGGACCGAGCAGTACTTC.

The chain links TRBV7-6 to TRBJ2-7, with a tentative D call TRBD2 (5 bases). Trimming took 5 bases from V and 2 from J, leaving 16 bases between them. Germline CDR1 and CDR2: SGHVS and FNYEAQ. The CDR3 length is 15 residues. CDR3 DNA sequence: TGTGCCAGCAGCATTAGGGAGTACAGCCCCTACGAGCAGTACTTC. Protein sequence: CASSIREYSPYEQYF.

The chain couples TRBV6-1 to TRBJ1-3, with a weak D call TRBD1 (6 bases). The CDR3 spans 15 residues. Germline values: CDR1 MNHNS, CDR2 SASEGT. The V end was cut by 8 bases, the J end by 4 bases, with 18 bases between. The CDR3 coding sequence is TGTGCCAGCGATTCCAGGGGTATGGGGGGAAACACCATATATTTT. Encoded protein: CASDSRGMGGNTIYF.

This rearrangement joins TRBV29-1 to TRBJ2-5, with 9 positions matching TRBD2. This CDR3 is built from 16 residues. V lost 5 bases and J lost 6; bases outside the gene matches: 16. Germline CDR1 SQVTM, CDR2 ANQGSEA. The DNA for the CDR3 is TGCAGCGTTTTGGTAGCGGGGGCCCCAGCTGCGCAGACCCAGTACTTC. Its protein is CSVLVAGAPAAQTQYF.

The chain joins TRBV2 to TRBJ1-4, with D hard to call. V was clipped by 10 bases and J by 4 bases, with 16 bases between them. Per the germline V gene, CDR1 is SNHLY and CDR2 is FYNNEI. The CDR3 covers 14 residues. CDR3 nucleotides: TGTGCCACCTGTTTGAACAGCCTTAATGAAAAACTGTTTTTT. Its translation is CATCLNSLNEKLFF.

This clone was seen only a few times. The V gene is TRBV5-4, the J gene TRBJ2-4, with a tentative D call TRBD1 (6 bases). Trimming shortened V by 0 bases and J by 0 bases, and 16 bases separated the two germline ends. CDR1 is SGHNT, CDR2 YYREEE, per germline (reference sequence). The CDR3 has 18 amino acids. CDR3 in amino acids: CASSLERTDLLAKNIQYF. The DNA of the CDR3 is TGTGCCAGCAGCTTGGAGAGGACAGACCTCCTAGCCAAAAACATTCAGTACTTC.

This sequence joins TRBV7-2 and TRBJ2-3, with TRBD2 matching 8 bases. The CDR3 totals 15 residues. Per germline, CDR1 SGHTA and CDR2 FQGNSA. V dropped 3 bases and J dropped 3; count of bases not matched to a gene: 5. As DNA, the CDR3 is TGTGCCAGCAGCTTCGGGGGGGCGGGGACAGATACGCAGTATTTT. It is translated as CASSFGGAGTDTQYF. Using reference TRBV7-2 and TRBJ2-3 for the parts outside the CDR3, the full variable domain is GAGVSQSPSNKVTEKGKDVELRCDPISGHTALYWYRQSLGQGLEFLIYFQGNSAPDKSGLPSDRFSAERTGGSVSTLTIQRTQQEDSAVYLCASSFGGAGTDTQYFGPGTRLTVL.

The chain recombines TRBV21-1 with TRBJ2-5; TRBD1, the table's D call, lacks a check against the DNA. TRBV21-1 is a known pseudogene. The CDR3 covers 16 residues. CDR3 sequence: CASSKRGTGDQETQYF. The CDR3, as DNA: TGTGCCAGCAGCAAAAGAGGGACAGGGGACCAAGAGACCCAGTACTTC.

The V call is TRBV15, the J call TRBJ2-5, with D unresolved. The germline V gene encodes CDR1 LNHNV and CDR2 YYDKDF (reference sequence). The CDR3 has 12 residues. With 1 base removed from V and 5 bases from J, the gap between germline ends came to 5 bases. The DNA of the CDR3 is TGTGCCACCAGCAGAGCTATGGAGACCCAGTACTTC. Amino acid sequence: CATSRAMETQYF.

CDR3 in amino acids: CASSLSLGADTQYF. The DNA for the CDR3 is TGTGCCAGCAGCTTATCCCTAGGGGCAGATACGCAGTATTTT. The rearrangement joins TRBV7-6 to TRBJ2-3, with D possibly matching TRBD1 (5 bases). Between the trimmed V and J ends, which lost 2 bases and 4 bases, there was a span of 10 bases. Germline values: CDR1 SGHVS, CDR2 FNYEAQ. The CDR3 is 14 amino acids.

The sample holds a few counts of this clone. The DNA of the CDR3 is TGTGCCAGCAGCTCCATGCTAAGCAATCAGCCCCAGCATTTT. This translates into CASSSMLSNQPQHF. V and J are TRBV13 and TRBJ1-5; D is uncertain. V shed 4 bases and J shed 1 base, with 8 bases lying between them. This CDR3 comprises 14 residues. Germline loops: CDR1 PRHDT, CDR2 FYEKMQ (reference sequence). The full variable domain, its missing parts supplied by reference TRBV13 and TRBJ1-5, is AAGVIQSPRHLIKEKRETATLKCYPIPRHDTVYWYQQGPGQDPQFLISFYEKMQSDKGSIPDRFSAQQFSDYHSELNMSSLELGDSALYFCASSSMLSNQPQHFGDGTRLSIL.

J is TRBJ2-7 and V is TRBV4-3; 7 nucleotides agree with TRBD2. Germline trimming cut 1 base from V and 0 bases from J; bases unmatched to any gene: 3. The CDR3 is 15 amino acids. Germline V CDR1 and CDR2: LGHNA, YSLEER. CDR3 nucleotides: TGCGCCAGCAGCCAAGTCGGGGGGTACTCCTACGAGCAGTACTTC. Residues: CASSQVGGYSYEQYF.

The chain uses TRBV4-1 and TRBJ1-5; tentatively, D is TRBD1 (6 bases). Germline CDR1 MGHRA, CDR2 YSYEKL. This CDR3 spans 18 amino acids. Trimming took off 3 bases at V and 0 bases at J, with 18 bases between the two ends. The CDR3 DNA reads TGCGCCAGCAGCCAGGATTCGTCAGGGGCATATAGCAATCAGCCCCAGCATTTT. The encoded protein is CASSQDSSGAYSNQPQHF.

CDR3 bases: TGTGCCAGCAGTTACCACCCCGGGACAGGGTTGGAGACCCAGTACTTC. Translation gives CASSYHPGTGLETQYF. The chain combines TRBV27 with TRBJ2-5; 9 bases fit TRBD1. Germline V gene sequence: CDR1 MNHEY, CDR2 SMNVEV (reference sequence). This CDR3 region has 16 residues. With 4 bases clipped from V and 5 bases from J, the junction kept 11 bases outside the gene matches.

The chain employs TRBV6-5 and TRBJ2-1, with TRBD1 identical over 9 bases. After removal of 2 bases from V and 8 bases from J, the junction contained 4 bases not matched to a gene. The germline V gene encodes CDR1 MNHEY and CDR2 SVGAGI. CDR3 length: 14 amino acids. The CDR3 sequence: CASSYQDRGYEQFF. As DNA, the CDR3 is TGTGCCAGCAGTTACCAGGACAGGGGCTATGAGCAGTTCTTC.

This clone was detected a few times. The J gene is TRBJ2-2, the V gene TRBV9, with 9 positions matching TRBD1. V dropped 0 bases and J dropped 4; count of bases not matched to a gene: 1. The length of the CDR3 is 15 residues. Looked up from germline, CDR1 is SGDLS and CDR2 is YYNGEE. CDR3 nucleotides: TGTGCCAGCAGCGTAGTACAGGGGGCCACCGGGGAGCTGTTTTTT. Encoded protein: CASSVVQGATGELFF.

The chain joins TRBV7-2 to TRBJ1-2; TRBD1 is a possible D gene (6 bases). Per the germline V gene, CDR1 is SGHTA and CDR2 is FQGNSA. V was trimmed by 4 bases and J by 6 bases, leaving 12 bases between them. The CDR3 is 13 amino acids. The CDR3 DNA is TGTGCCAGCAGCTCTTCGGGGGGCGATGGCTACACCTTC. It specifies CASSSSGGDGYTF.

This clone was seen a single time. The V and J genes are TRBV18 and TRBJ1-1, with no clear D. V gave up 3 bases and J gave up 2 bases, with 10 bases separating them. Germline-derived CDR1 and CDR2 are KGHSH and LQKENI. This CDR3 comprises 14 residues. CDR3 nucleotide sequence: TGTGCCAGCTCACCTGGGCCAGGCAACACTGAAGCTTTCTTT. Protein: CASSPGPGNTEAFF.

The table lists this clone with a count of one. V is TRBV6-5 and J is TRBJ1-2, with D maybe TRBD1 (5 bases). Germline V lookup: CDR1 MNHEY, CDR2 SVGAGI. Trimming cost V 5 bases and J 4 bases, with 17 bases left between them. The CDR3 consists of 15 residues. CDR3 nucleotides: TGTGCCAGCAGTACCGGGACCCTCGGGAGCTATGGCTACACCTTC. This encodes CASSTGTLGSYGYTF.

The gene calls are TRBV18 and TRBJ1-1; 9 nucleotides match TRBD1. The CDR3 is made up of 15 amino acids. V shed 4 bases and J 1 base; nucleotides not matched to a gene: 4. From germline, CDR1 is KGHSH and CDR2 LQKENI. The CDR3 protein is CASSRMTGGNTEAFF. For the CDR3, the DNA is TGTGCCAGCTCACGGATGACAGGGGGGAACACTGAAGCTTTCTTT.

The V gene is TRBV28, the J gene TRBJ1-1; D gene ambiguous. Germline-derived CDR1 and CDR2 are MDHEN and SYDVKM. V lost 6 bases, J lost 2 bases, and 19 bases lay in between. The CDR3 covers 16 residues. The CDR3 sequence is CASSQGGREINTEAFF. In DNA form, the CDR3 reads TGTGCCAGCAGCCAAGGAGGGCGGGAGATTAACACTGAAGCTTTCTTT.

The chain links TRBV27 to TRBJ2-4; TRBD1 matches at 11 bases. The trim removed 4 bases at V and 8 bases at J, leaving 4 bases unmatched. Germline CDR1 MNHEY, CDR2 SMNVEV (reference sequence). CDR3 length: 14 amino acids. This CDR3 is CASSSGTGGDIQYF. CDR3 DNA: TGTGCCAGCAGTTCCGGGACAGGGGGAGACATTCAGTACTTC.

The CDR3 spells CASSQDFAGATKNIQYF. For the CDR3, the DNA is TGTGCCAGCAGCCAAGACTTTGCGGGGGCAACCAAAAACATTCAGTACTTC. This chain joins TRBV4-2 and TRBJ2-4; D possibly corresponds to TRBD2 (7 bases). The CDR3 length is 17 residues. In germline, CDR1 is LGHNA, CDR2 YNFKEQ. Trimming stripped 0 bases from V and 2 bases from J, with 14 bases between.

This clone appeared once. The chain couples TRBV30 to TRBJ1-5, with a weak D call TRBD1 (6 bases). The CDR3 is made up of 13 amino acids. CDR1 and CDR2 (germline): GTSNPN, SVGIG (reference sequence). The ends were cut back, 3 bases at V and 6 bases at J, with 12 bases in the middle. The CDR3 DNA reads TGTGCCTGGAGCTACCAGGGGCTTCAGCCCCAGCATTTT. It yields the protein CAWSYQGLQPQHF.

The chain joins TRBV18 to TRBJ1-5; D is unclear. Germline values: CDR1 KGHSH, CDR2 LQKENI. The germline V and J ends were trimmed by 6 bases and 4 bases, with 10 bases remaining between them. The CDR3 is 13 residues long. The CDR3 region has the DNA TGTGCCAGCTCCCCCGGGGAGAATCAGCCCCAGCATTTT. Its protein is CASSPGENQPQHF.

The rearrangement uses TRBV18 and TRBJ2-7; 7 positions match TRBD1. Germline values: CDR1 KGHSH, CDR2 LQKENI. The CDR3 totals 14 residues. The ends lost 5 bases at V and 3 bases at J; junction bases unmatched: 7. The DNA of the CDR3 is TGTGCCAGCTCATCTCGGACAGGATTCTACGAGCAGTACTTC. Its protein is CASSSRTGFYEQYF. The full variable domain, completed using reference TRBV18 and TRBJ2-7, is NAGVMQNPRHLVRRRGQEARLRCSPMKGHSHVYWYRQLPEEGLKFMVYLQKENIIDESGMPKERFSAEFPKEGPSILRIQQVVRGDSAAYFCASSSRTGFYEQYFGPGTRLTVT.

As regards this clone: Distinct nucleotide sequences in the sample also encode this CDR3. The chain joins TRBV4-1 to TRBJ1-1; 8 nucleotides align to TRBD1. The ends lost 3 bases at V and 8 bases at J; junction bases unmatched: 2. Germline values: CDR1 MGHRA, CDR2 YSYEKL. This CDR3 region has 12 residues. CDR3: CASSQDRAEAFF. CDR3 in DNA: TGCGCCAGCAGCCAGGACAGGGCGGAAGCTTTCTTT.

This clone has only a few counts. The J gene is TRBJ2-5, the V gene TRBV6-1; 8 bases align to TRBD2. Germline trimming cut 2 bases from V and 5 bases from J; bases unmatched to any gene: 16. This CDR3 has 18 residues. Germline V gives CDR1 MNHNS, CDR2 SASEGT. The DNA for the CDR3 is TGTGCCAGCAGTGAAATTGGTCCGGCTAGCGGGTGGATGGAGACCCAGTACTTC. This encodes CASSEIGPASGWMETQYF.

The chain has TRBV19 and TRBJ2-2; D may be TRBD2 (6 bases). Trimming took off 6 bases at V and 6 bases at J, with 8 bases between the two ends. Germline assignment: CDR1 LNHDA and CDR2 SQIVND (reference sequence). This CDR3 is 12 amino acids long. CDR3 coding DNA: TGTGCCAGTAGAACGGGAGCCGGGGAGCTGTTTTTT. Its translation: CASRTGAGELFF.